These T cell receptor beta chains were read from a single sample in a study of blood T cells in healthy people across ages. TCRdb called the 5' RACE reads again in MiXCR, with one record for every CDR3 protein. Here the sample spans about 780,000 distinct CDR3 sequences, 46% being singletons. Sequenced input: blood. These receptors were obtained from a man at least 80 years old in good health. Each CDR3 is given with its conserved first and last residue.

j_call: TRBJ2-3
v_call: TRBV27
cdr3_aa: CASAGLAGRLADTQYF

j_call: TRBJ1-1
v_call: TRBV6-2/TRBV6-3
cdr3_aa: CASSYSRGTMNTEAFF

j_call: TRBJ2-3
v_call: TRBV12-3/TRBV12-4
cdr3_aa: CASTSGLRTDTQYF

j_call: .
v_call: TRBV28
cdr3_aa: CASRLVVGEQYF

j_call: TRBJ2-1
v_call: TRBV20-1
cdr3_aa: CSARDPNIAGIYNEQFF

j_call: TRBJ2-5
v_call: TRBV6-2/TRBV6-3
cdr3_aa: CASRTPGGETQYF

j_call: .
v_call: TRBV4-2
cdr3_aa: CASSHGTGGNEQYF

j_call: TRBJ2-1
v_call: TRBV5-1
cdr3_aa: CASSLRTGLVGIEQFF

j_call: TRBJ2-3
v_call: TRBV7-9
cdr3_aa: CASRSEGLRLDTQYF

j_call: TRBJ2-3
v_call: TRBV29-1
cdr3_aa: CSVAGTSGSHTDTQYF

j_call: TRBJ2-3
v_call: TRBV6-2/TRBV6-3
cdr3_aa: CASSYNGAGGHLDTQYF

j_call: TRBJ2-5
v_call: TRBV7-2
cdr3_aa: CASSLASGRAWETQYF

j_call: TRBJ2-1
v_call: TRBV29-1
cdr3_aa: CSVEDLLQGSYNEQFF

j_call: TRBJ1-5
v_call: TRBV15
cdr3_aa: CATSREGQGFSQPQHF

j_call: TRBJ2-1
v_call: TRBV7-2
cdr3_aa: CASSPFLANEQFF

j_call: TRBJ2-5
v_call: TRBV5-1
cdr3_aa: CASSLAAGATQYF

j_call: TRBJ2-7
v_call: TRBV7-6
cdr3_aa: CASSTRTSSYEQYF

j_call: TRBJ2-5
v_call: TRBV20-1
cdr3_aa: CSAGRETQYF

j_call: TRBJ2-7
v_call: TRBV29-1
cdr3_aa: CSVRVSYEQYF

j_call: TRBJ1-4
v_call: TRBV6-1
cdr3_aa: CASSITPGTDEKLFF

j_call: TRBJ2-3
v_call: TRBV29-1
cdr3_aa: CSAGTGGIDTQYF

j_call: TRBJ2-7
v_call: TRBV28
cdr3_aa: CASSPSWEAQYF

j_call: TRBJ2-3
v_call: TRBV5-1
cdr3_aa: CASSLEAGVRDTQYF

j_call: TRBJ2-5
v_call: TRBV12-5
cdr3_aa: CASDLDRPDWKVKTQYF

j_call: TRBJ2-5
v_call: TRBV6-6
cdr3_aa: CASSDGLVSETQYF

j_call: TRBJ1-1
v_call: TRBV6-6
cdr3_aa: CATDRVGTEAFF

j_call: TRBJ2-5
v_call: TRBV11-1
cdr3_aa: CASSLRDSRKQETQYF

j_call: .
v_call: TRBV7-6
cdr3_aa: CASSPPLAYEQYF

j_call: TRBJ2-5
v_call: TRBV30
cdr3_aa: CAWSVGGAGETQYF

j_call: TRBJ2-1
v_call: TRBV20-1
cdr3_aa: CSAKLLGEGRFIDEQFF

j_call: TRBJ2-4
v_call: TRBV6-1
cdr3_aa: CASSELLTGDRQYF

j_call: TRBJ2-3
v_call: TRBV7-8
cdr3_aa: CASSLGLAVQDTQYF